This T cell receptor (beta chain) was identified in a study of neurological immune-mediated disorders. Regarding the study as a whole: The absence of shared CDR3 amino acid sequences among expanded clones across subjects suggests private repertoires in all groups.

Time point meaning: longitudinal time-point 3. Ten or more counts support this clonotype. What it recognizes is unknown. V was clipped by 8 bases and J by 0 bases, with 11 bases between them. Germline V lookup: CDR1 MNHEY, CDR2 SVGAGI. The CDR3 length is 13 residues. The cDNA was produced through 5'RACE with 10-nucleotide random UMIs. TCRdb used MiXCR to reprocess the 5' RACE reads, holding one entry per CDR3 protein. The sample includes roughly 50,000 distinct CDR3 sequences, 12% of them seen just once. This sequence was found in a male donor with HTLV-1-associated myelopathy (HAM/TSP). The chain carries TRBV6-5 and TRBJ2-7; possible D gene TRBD1, 6 bases. Sequenced: PBMCs. The CDR3 is CASAQGPSYEQYF. DNA for the CDR3: TGTGCCAGCGCCCAGGGGCCCTCCTACGAGCAGTACTTC.